The next 21 T cell receptor beta chains were all read from a single sample in a study of T cells in localized non-small cell lung cancer. Assay used: immunoSEQ multiplex PCR; TCRdb lists only in-frame clones, some missing. The sample yields tens of thousands of clones, under 90% seen once. The sample consisted of peripheral blood, taken before any cancer treatment. The receptors derive from a man between 40 and 70 years old with stage I squamous cell lung carcinoma.

The chain has TRBV7-2 and TRBJ2-5, with D possibly being TRBD1 or TRBD2 (5 bases each). CDR1 is SGHTA and CDR2 is FQGNSA in the germline V gene. Trimming took 5 bases from V and 3 from J, leaving 13 bases between them. The CDR3 has 14 residues. The CDR3 spells CASSPDLGEETQYF. In nucleotides, the CDR3 is TGTGCCAGCAGCCCGGACCTGGGGGAAGAGACCCAGTACTTC.

V usage is TRBV7-9 and J usage is TRBJ1-3; 9 bases fit TRBD1. Trimming at V came to 1 base and at J to 3 bases, leaving 4 bases not matched to a gene. In germline, CDR1 is SEHNR, CDR2 FQNEAQ (reference sequence). The CDR3 is 16 amino acids. CDR3 DNA: TGTGCCAGCAGCTTAGGGGGACAGGGCATTGGAAACACCATATATTTT. Residues: CASSLGGQGIGNTIYF.

The rearrangement joins TRBV7-8 to TRBJ2-1; no clear D gene. Looked up from germline, CDR1 is SGHVS and CDR2 is FQNEAQ. V gave up 2 bases and J gave up 6 bases, with 17 bases separating them. CDR3 length: 16 residues. In DNA, the CDR3 is TGTGCCAGCAGCTTACCCTTTGGGGAAGAACGCAATGAGCAGTTCTTC. Amino acid sequence: CASSLPFGEERNEQFF.

This chain connects TRBV6-6 to TRBJ1-1; perhaps TRBD1 as D (6 bases). CDR3 length: 14 residues. V dropped 4 bases and J dropped 5 bases, with 14 bases sitting between them. Germline assignment: CDR1 MNHNY and CDR2 SVGAGI (reference sequence). The CDR3 DNA sequence: TGTGCCAGCAGTTCACAGGGTGGCTTTACTGAAGCTTTCTTT. Its protein product is CASSSQGGFTEAFF.

V is TRBV10-2 and J is TRBJ1-2, with D possibly TRBD1 on 6 matching bases. V lost 7 bases and J 2 bases, leaving 14 bases between the germline ends. CDR3 length: 14 amino acids. Germline assignment: CDR1 WSHSY and CDR2 SAAADI. The chain's CDR3 is CASNPTGPNYGYTF. The CDR3 DNA reads TGCGCCAGCAACCCGACAGGCCCCAACTATGGCTACACCTTC.

This rearrangement joins TRBV27 to TRBJ1-2; 7 bases are a match to TRBD1. Germline-derived CDR1 and CDR2 are MNHEY and SMNVEV (reference sequence). The CDR3 is 15 amino acids. Losses at the gene ends were 6 bases for V and 6 bases for J; bases not matched to a gene: 13. This CDR3 reads CASRQLTGSLDGYTF. CDR3 sequence (DNA): TGTGCCAGCAGGCAATTGACAGGGTCCTTGGATGGCTACACCTTC.

This clone came up a few times. The chain has TRBV6-1 and TRBJ1-5; no clear D gene. Between the trimmed V and J ends, which lost 8 bases and 4 bases, there was a span of 6 bases. The germline V gene has CDR1 MNHNS and CDR2 SASEGT. This CDR3 has 11 amino acids. The CDR3 protein is CASSFNQPQHF. The CDR3, as DNA: TGTGCCAGCTCTTTTAATCAGCCCCAGCATTTT.

This chain connects TRBV30 to TRBJ2-7; D gene ambiguous. CDR1 is GTSNPN, CDR2 SVGIG, per germline (reference sequence). CDR3 size: 13 residues. V lost 7 bases to trimming and J lost 3 bases, with 16 bases between them. CDR3 sequence (DNA): TGTGCCTTAACCCAGGCGACAAACTACGAGCAGTACTTC. Its translation is CALTQATNYEQYF.

V usage is TRBV18 and J usage is TRBJ1-3; TRBD1 agrees at 7 bases. Germline lookup yields CDR1 KGHSH and CDR2 LQKENI. V shed 6 bases and J 0 bases; nucleotides not matched to a gene: 14. The CDR3 covers 18 residues. This CDR3 is CASSFNPPTGNSGNTIYF. DNA for the CDR3: TGTGCCAGCTCCTTCAACCCCCCGACAGGGAACTCTGGAAACACCATATATTTT.

The chain couples TRBV6-6 to TRBJ1-3, with 9 bases that match TRBD1. The CDR3 length is 15 residues. V trimming: 6 bases; J trimming: 0 bases; junction bases outside the gene matches: 3. The germline gives CDR1 MNHNY, CDR2 SVGAGI (reference sequence). The CDR3 coding sequence is TGTGCCAGCAGGGGACAGGGCCACTCTGGAAACACCATATATTTT. Encoded protein: CASRGQGHSGNTIYF.

The J gene is TRBJ2-3, the V gene TRBV7-6, with D unresolved. V was trimmed by 0 bases and J by 1 base, leaving 14 bases between them. CDR1 is SGHVS, CDR2 FNYEAQ, per germline. The CDR3 totals 17 residues. The CDR3 loop is CASSLAWSGGGTDTQYF. The CDR3 nucleotides read TGTGCCAGCAGCTTAGCGTGGTCAGGTGGTGGCACAGATACGCAGTATTTT.

The chain links TRBV15 to TRBJ2-3, with TRBD2 matching 8 bases. CDR3 length: 16 amino acids. Germline CDR1 and CDR2: LNHNV and YYDKDF (reference sequence). Trimming cost V 10 bases and J 2 bases; bases outside gene matches: 14. Written as DNA, the CDR3 is TGTGCCATTAGACCGGGTGGCGGGGGGACCACAGATACGCAGTATTTT. It codes for CAIRPGGGGTTDTQYF.

V and J are TRBV15 and TRBJ1-2, with 12 bases matching TRBD1. This CDR3 has 16 amino acids. Germline V gene data show CDR1 as LNHNV and CDR2 as YYDKDF (reference sequence). With 5 bases clipped from V and 6 bases from J, the junction kept 10 bases outside the gene matches. The CDR3 coding sequence is TGTGCCACCAGCCCAGGGACAGGGGGCGTATCGGATGGCTACACCTTC. This encodes CATSPGTGGVSDGYTF.

The CDR3 nucleotides are TGTGCCAGCAGTTACTTATCGTCTGGGAGTGGAGAAAAACTGTTTTTT. The encoded protein is CASSYLSSGSGEKLFF. The chain recombines TRBV6-5 with TRBJ1-4; no clear D gene. This CDR3 has 16 residues. Germline CDR1 is MNHEY and CDR2 is SVGAGI. V was clipped by 1 base and J by 8 bases, with 17 bases between them.

This chain joins TRBV6-5 and TRBJ2-7, with 9 bases identical to TRBD2. After removal of 5 bases from V and 3 bases from J, the junction contained 2 bases not matched to a gene. The CDR3 runs to 13 residues. Germline CDR1 is MNHEY and CDR2 is SVGAGI. CDR3 sequence reads: CASSLAGHYEQYF. CDR3 in DNA: TGTGCCAGCAGTCTAGCGGGGCACTACGAGCAGTACTTC.

This clone was picked up one time. This chain joins TRBV5-6 and TRBJ1-2, with D unclear. Trimming cost V 2 bases and J 1 base, with 3 bases left between them. There are 12 residues in the CDR3. Germline-derived CDR1 and CDR2 are SGHDT and YYEEEE. The CDR3 protein is CASSFGNYGYTF. The CDR3 DNA sequence: TGTGCCAGCAGCTTCGGTAACTATGGCTACACCTTC. Filled out from reference TRBV5-6 and TRBJ1-2, the complete variable domain reads DAGVTQSPTHLIKTRGQQVTLRCSPKSGHDTVSWYQQALGQGPQFIFQYYEEEERQRGNFPDRFSGHQFPNYSSELNVNALLLGDSALYLCASSFGNYGYTFGSGTRLTVV.

The gene calls are TRBV30 and TRBJ2-7; weak D call: TRBD1 (7 bases). Germline CDR1 and CDR2: GTSNPN and SVGIG (reference sequence). The CDR3 spans 12 residues. V was cut by 3 bases and J by 2 bases, with 8 bases left in between. The CDR3 DNA follows: TGTGCCTGGAGCAGGGGGGCCTACGAGCAGTACTTC. As protein: CAWSRGAYEQYF.

V is TRBV15 and J is TRBJ2-7; possible D gene TRBD2, 6 bases. The V end lost 3 bases, the J end lost 4 bases, and 7 bases lay between the germline ends. The CDR3 spans 12 residues. Germline assignment: CDR1 LNHNV and CDR2 YYDKDF (reference sequence). The CDR3 loop is CATSREGYEQYF. CDR3 DNA: TGTGCCACCAGCAGGGAGGGTTACGAGCAGTACTTC.

V is TRBV4-1 and J is TRBJ2-5; D remains ambiguous. The V and J ends lost 0 bases and 2 bases respectively, with 10 bases between them. Germline V CDR1 and CDR2: MGHRA, YSYEKL. This CDR3 region has 15 residues. CDR3 region: CASSQDLTEQETQYF. DNA of the CDR3: TGCGCCAGCAGCCAAGATCTAACAGAGCAAGAGACCCAGTACTTC.

The chain has TRBV19 and TRBJ2-3; D is unresolved. Trimming cost V 3 bases and J 1 base, with 2 bases left between them. Germline CDR1 and CDR2: LNHDA and SQIVND (reference sequence). The CDR3 is made up of 12 amino acids. The CDR3 loop reads CASSMGTDTQYF. The CDR3 nucleotides read TGTGCCAGTAGTATGGGCACAGATACGCAGTATTTT.

The chain employs TRBV19 and TRBJ1-1, with 8 bases lining up with TRBD1. The CDR3 is made up of 14 amino acids. Germline CDR1 LNHDA, CDR2 SQIVND (reference sequence). J lost 7 bases, V lost 7 bases, and 11 bases had no gene match. CDR3 nucleotide sequence: TGTGCCAGTACTTACGACAGGGGACGGAATGAAGCTTTCTTT. Amino acid sequence: CASTYDRGRNEAFF.